This entry lists 25 T cell receptor beta chains sequenced from one sample in a study of T cell responses to AZD1222 COVID-19 vaccine. TCRdb keeps only in-frame clones here, not all; method: immunoSEQ multiplex PCR. This sample has approximately 140,000 clones, with roughly nine tenths found just once. The sample was peripheral blood, taken 28 days after the second AZD1222 dose. Receptors were obtained from an adult who received the AZD1222 COVID-19 vaccine.

The chain links TRBV7-2 to TRBJ2-5; TRBD1 matches at 7 bases. Germline V CDR1 and CDR2: SGHTA, FQGNSA. This CDR3 spans 14 amino acids. V lost 1 base to trimming and J lost 8 bases; unmatched junction nucleotides: 7. Written as DNA, the CDR3 is TGTGCCAGCAGCTTAGGACAGGGTATTAGAACCCAGTACTTC. Its translation is CASSLGQGIRTQYF.

The chain carries TRBV7-2 and TRBJ2-1; the D gene is possibly TRBD2 (6 bases). Germline V CDR1 and CDR2: SGHTA, FQGNSA. The CDR3 sequence is 15 residues long. V shed 5 bases and J shed 1 base, with 12 bases lying between them. The CDR3 sequence is CASSKGGLSYNEQFF. For the CDR3, the DNA is TGTGCCAGCAGCAAAGGAGGGCTTTCCTACAATGAGCAGTTCTTC. Full variable domain (missing parts from reference TRBV7-2 and TRBJ2-1): GAGVSQSPSNKVTEKGKDVELRCDPISGHTALYWYRQSLGQGLEFLIYFQGNSAPDKSGLPSDRFSAERTGGSVSTLTIQRTQQEDSAVYLCASSKGGLSYNEQFFGPGTRLTVL.

This chain connects TRBV18 to TRBJ1-5; TRBD1 is a possible D gene (6 bases). CDR1 and CDR2 from the germline V gene are KGHSH and LQKENI. Trimming removed 2 bases at V and 4 bases at J, with 15 bases between. The length of the CDR3 is 16 residues. The CDR3 bases are TGTGCCAGCTCACCATATTCGGGGGCCAATAATCAGCCCCAGCATTTT. It translates to CASSPYSGANNQPQHF.

The chain is built from TRBV3-1 (or the pseudogene TRBV3-2) and TRBJ2-7; the match to TRBD2 covers 7 bases. CDR3 size: 16 residues. Germline loops: CDR1 LGHDT, CDR2 YNNKEL (reference sequence). With 1 base clipped from V and 2 bases from J, the junction kept 8 bases outside the gene matches. CDR3 nucleotides: TGTGCCAGCAGCCAAGTTGCCGGGACTACCGCCTACGAGCAGTACTTC. As protein: CASSQVAGTTAYEQYF.

The CDR3 is CSVGDSSSYNEQFF. In nucleotides, the CDR3 is TGCAGCGTTGGTGACTCAAGCTCCTACAATGAGCAGTTCTTC. V usage is TRBV29-1 and J usage is TRBJ2-1; D not certain. The V end lost 4 bases, the J end lost 0 bases, and 10 bases lay between the germline ends. Germline assignment: CDR1 SQVTM and CDR2 ANQGSEA. CDR3 length: 14 residues.

This sequence joins TRBV19 and TRBJ2-2, with a weak D call TRBD1 (5 bases). This CDR3 has 12 amino acids. Germline CDR1 reads LNHDA; CDR2 reads SQIVND (reference sequence). The germline V and J ends were trimmed by 9 bases and 6 bases, with 11 bases remaining between them. The CDR3 protein is CASTPRAGELFF. In DNA, the CDR3 is TGTGCCAGCACTCCCAGGGCCGGGGAGCTGTTTTTT.

The chain carries TRBV28 and TRBJ2-1; possible D gene TRBD1, 6 bases. Deletions cut 5 bases from V and 3 bases from J, with 14 bases between. This CDR3 is 15 amino acids long. Germline V CDR1 and CDR2: MDHEN, SYDVKM. CDR3 in amino acids: CASSPYRDDYNEQFF. The CDR3 coding sequence is TGTGCCAGCAGTCCTTACAGGGATGACTACAATGAGCAGTTCTTC.

V is TRBV5-1 and J is TRBJ1-4; D is undetermined. CDR1 SGHRS and CDR2 YFSETQ come from the germline V gene. The CDR3 totals 15 residues. The ends were cut back, 1 base at V and 8 bases at J, with 15 bases in the middle. The CDR3 DNA is TGCGCCAGCAGCTTGCGGAGCGGGCGCGAAGAAAAACTGTTTTTT. Its protein is CASSLRSGREEKLFF.

The rearrangement uses TRBV19 and TRBJ1-4; D uncertain. CDR1 LNHDA and CDR2 SQIVND come from the germline V gene (reference sequence). V was cut by 5 bases and J by 7 bases, with 11 bases left in between. The CDR3 has 13 amino acids. The CDR3 region has the DNA TGTGCCAGTAGTCCTCTGCGGGTTGAAAAACTGTTTTTT. It yields the protein CASSPLRVEKLFF.

The rearrangement uses TRBV4-1 and TRBJ1-1, with D possibly TRBD1 on 5 matching bases. The V gene's germline CDR1 is MGHRA and CDR2 YSYEKL. V was shortened by 0 bases and J by 3 bases, with 17 bases between the two germline ends. This CDR3 spans 17 amino acids. The CDR3 region is CASSQERSGRGYTEAFF. The CDR3 DNA reads as TGCGCCAGCAGCCAAGAACGGTCAGGGCGAGGATACACTGAAGCTTTCTTT.

This chain joins TRBV15 and TRBJ2-7; D unresolved. Deletions cut 1 base from V and 9 bases from J, with 10 bases between. CDR3 length equals 12 residues. Germline CDR1 LNHNV, CDR2 YYDKDF (reference sequence). The CDR3 sequence is CATSRGITGQYF. The CDR3 DNA sequence: TGTGCCACCAGCAGAGGCATTACCGGGCAGTACTTC.

The chain uses TRBV7-2 and TRBJ1-2, with unresolved D. The ends were cut back, 1 base at V and 0 bases at J, with 6 bases in the middle. This CDR3 has 14 residues. CDR1 is SGHTA and CDR2 is FQGNSA in the germline V gene. In DNA form, the CDR3 reads TGTGCCAGCAGCTTAGGCTTGGCTAACTATGGCTACACCTTC. This sequence encodes CASSLGLANYGYTF.

This chain links TRBV15 with TRBJ2-5; tentatively, D is TRBD2 (6 bases). The CDR3 covers 15 residues. CDR1 is LNHNV, CDR2 YYDKDF, per germline (reference sequence). V gave up 1 base and J gave up 4 bases, with 13 bases separating them. CDR3: CATSRGQGGGETQYF. CDR3 in DNA: TGTGCCACCAGCAGAGGGCAGGGAGGAGGAGAGACCCAGTACTTC.

The chain employs TRBV5-4 and TRBJ1-6; 8 bases match TRBD1. V trimming: 5 bases; J trimming: 6 bases; junction bases outside the gene matches: 7. The CDR3 consists of 15 residues. The V gene's germline CDR1 is SGHNT and CDR2 YYREEE (reference sequence). CDR3 loop: CASRGGQGLNSPLHF. The CDR3 bases are TGTGCCAGCAGGGGAGGACAGGGTCTTAATTCACCCCTCCACTTT.

This clone came up once. The chain employs TRBV19 and TRBJ1-5, with a weak D call TRBD1 (5 bases). The germline gives CDR1 LNHDA, CDR2 SQIVND (reference sequence). Trimming shortened V by 5 bases and J by 9 bases, and 17 bases separated the two germline ends. CDR3 length: 14 amino acids. The CDR3 DNA reads as TGTGCCAGTAGTCTCGGGGGACCCGTGTCGCCCCAGCATTTT. It encodes CASSLGGPVSPQHF.

The sample holds one count of this clone. This specimen includes other DNA sequences encoding the same CDR3. V usage is TRBV9 and J usage is TRBJ2-5; TRBD2 matches at 12 bases. Trimming took 4 bases from V and 4 from J; bases not matched to a gene: 2. The germline gives CDR1 SGDLS, CDR2 YYNGEE. The CDR3 totals 14 residues. The CDR3 is CASSPLAGGETQYF. CDR3 in DNA: TGTGCCAGCAGCCCACTAGCGGGAGGAGAGACCCAGTACTTC.

The J gene is TRBJ1-5, the V gene TRBV19, with D unresolved. This CDR3 contains 14 residues. V was pared by 6 bases and J by 2 bases, with 11 bases between. Per germline, CDR1 LNHDA and CDR2 SQIVND (reference sequence). CDR3 sequence: CASSTSGGNQPQHF. CDR3 in DNA: TGTGCCAGTAGCACATCCGGGGGCAATCAGCCCCAGCATTTT.

This rearrangement joins TRBV7-9 to TRBJ2-7; 12 nucleotides align to TRBD2. The germline V gene encodes CDR1 SEHNR and CDR2 FQNEAQ (reference sequence). V lost 4 bases to trimming and J lost 3 bases; unmatched junction nucleotides: 4. The CDR3 is 15 amino acids. The CDR3 spells CASSSSSGRVYEQYF. CDR3 sequence (DNA): TGTGCCAGCAGCTCCTCTAGCGGGAGGGTCTACGAGCAGTACTTC.

The V and J genes are TRBV11-2 and TRBJ2-7; tentatively, D is TRBD1 (5 bases). Deletions cut 4 bases from V and 5 bases from J, with 15 bases between. Per germline, CDR1 SGHAT and CDR2 FQNNGV. CDR3 length: 14 amino acids. CDR3 DNA sequence: TGTGCCAGCAGCTCCTCAGTCAGGGCCCACGAGCAGTACTTC. It is translated as CASSSSVRAHEQYF.

This chain links TRBV12-5 with TRBJ2-3; D is possibly TRBD2 (5 bases). The CDR3 sequence is 13 residues long. The germline CDR1 and CDR2 sequences are LGHNT and FRNRAP. Trimming left V 4 bases short and J 4 bases short, with 9 bases between. CDR3 region: CASGSTEADTQYF. The CDR3 bases are TGTGCTAGTGGTTCAACGGAGGCAGATACGCAGTATTTT.

CDR3 sequence reads: CASSSGQGGLSGANVLTF. The CDR3 DNA reads as TGTGCCAGCAGTTCCGGACAGGGGGGTCTCTCTGGGGCCAACGTCCTGACTTTC. V is TRBV28 and J is TRBJ2-6; 10 bases are a match to TRBD1. The CDR3 contains 18 residues. J lost 0 bases, V lost 4 bases, and 6 bases had no gene match. CDR1 is MDHEN and CDR2 is SYDVKM in the germline V gene. Using reference TRBV28 and TRBJ2-6 for the parts outside the CDR3, the full variable domain is DVKVTQSSRYLVKRTGEKVFLECVQDMDHENMFWYRQDPGLGLRLIYFSYDVKMKEKGDIPEGYSVSREKKERFSLILESASTNQTSMYLCASSSGQGGLSGANVLTFGAGSRLTVL.

This clone showed up just a few times. This rearrangement joins TRBV27 to TRBJ2-7; 8 nucleotides line up with TRBD1. The CDR3 contains 13 residues. Germline V gives CDR1 MNHEY, CDR2 SMNVEV (reference sequence). Trimming cost V 6 bases and J 6 bases; bases outside gene matches: 7. DNA of the CDR3: TGTGCCAGCAGCAGGGGGCGGGACGGCGAGCAGTACTTC. This gives the protein CASSRGRDGEQYF.

The rearrangement joins TRBV6-2 or TRBV6-3 to TRBJ1-2; D is undetermined. This CDR3 spans 10 amino acids. Trimming left V 5 bases short and J 4 bases short, with 2 bases between. Germline V gene sequence: CDR1 MNHEY, CDR2 SVGEGT. CDR3 DNA sequence: TGTGCCAGCAGTAGCTATGGCTACACCTTC. It yields the protein CASSSYGYTF.

The rearrangement links TRBV7-2 to TRBJ2-7; D remains ambiguous. The V gene's germline CDR1 is SGHTA and CDR2 FQGNSA. Trimming shortened V by 5 bases and J by 3 bases, and 20 bases separated the two germline ends. This CDR3 is built from 16 residues. CDR3 nucleotide sequence: TGTGCCAGCAGCCTCCACGCAGCGAACATTTACTACGAGCAGTACTTC. It encodes CASSLHAANIYYEQYF.

V gene TRBV11-1 combines with J gene TRBJ1-4; D perhaps matches TRBD1 (5 bases). CDR1 SGHAT and CDR2 FQDESV come from the germline V gene (reference sequence). V lost 5 bases to trimming and J lost 6 bases, with 16 bases between them. CDR3 size: 15 residues. DNA for the CDR3: TGTGCCAGCAGCGCGGGCAGGGCGGCGGATGAAAAACTGTTTTTT. This gives the protein CASSAGRAADEKLFF.